The text below deals with one TCR beta chain. The data were produced by immunoSEQ multiplex PCR, yet TCRdb's version contains in-frame clones alone and is incomplete. The data hold 200,000 or so clones, with about 80% observed a single time. These data originate in a study of blood T cell repertoires in COVID-19. The CDR3 consists of 15 residues. Germline-derived CDR1 and CDR2 are KGHSH and LQKENI. V lost 5 bases, J lost 2 bases, and 0 bases stayed unmatched. The receptor was derived from a man aged 35-49 years who had recovered from COVID-19. The sequenced sample consisted of PBMCs or T cells enriched from blood (not recorded which). The chain is built from TRBV18 and TRBJ2-1; 13 bases match TRBD2. The CDR3 protein is CASSTSGGAYNEQFF. The DNA of the CDR3 is TGTGCCAGCTCAACTAGCGGGGGGGCCTACAATGAGCAGTTCTTC.